The entry that follows covers one T cell receptor (beta chain) sequence. These data are taken from a study of radiation and T cells in renal cell carcinoma. Profiling relied on immunoSEQ multiplex PCR, and the TCRdb table lists in-frame clones only, not all of them. The sample carries 14,000 to 15,000 clones, less than 65% recorded once. The treatment denotes: treatment-naive control, cytoreductive nephrectomy. Germline assignment: CDR1 MDHEN and CDR2 SYDVKM. Trimming took 9 bases from V and 0 from J; bases not matched to a gene: 11. The CDR3 is made up of 16 amino acids. The clonotype was recovered from a man in his 60s with renal cell carcinoma. The J gene is TRBJ1-3, the V gene TRBV28, with 7 nucleotides matching TRBD1. The input for sequencing was tumor tissue, taken from a patient whose treatment was nephrectomy without radiotherapy. CDR3 amino acids: CASRDRKLSSGNTIYF. The CDR3 DNA reads as TGTGCCAGTCGGGACAGAAAACTGAGCTCTGGAAACACCATATATTTT.